Presented here are 8 T cell receptor beta chains from one specimen sequenced in a study of blood T cell repertoires in COVID-19 (dated by TCRdb to about 2020). Receptors were amplified or captured by the immunoSEQ multiplex PCR assay. TCRdb took this table from immuneACCESS and kept in-frame rearrangements with V and J called. Such tables lack part of the clones; where checked against another copy, unresolved V genes explain under half of the gap, and the rest is unexplained. The sample records 100,000 to 120,000 clones, roughly 79% of which are singletons. The ten biggest clones cover approximately 9% of the sample. The source material was peripheral blood. These receptor sequences come from a woman in her 70s with acute or convalescent COVID-19.

The chain couples TRBV6-2 or TRBV6-3 to TRBJ2-7, with no clear D. This CDR3 has 15 residues. V lost 1 base to trimming and J lost 0 bases, with 10 bases between them. Germline CDR1 and CDR2: MNHEY and SVGEGT. The CDR3 bases are TGTGCCAGCAGTTACTGGTCTGATAGCTCCTACGAGCAGTACTTC. As protein: CASSYWSDSSYEQYF.

The rearrangement uses TRBV2 and TRBJ2-4, with D unresolved. The CDR3 length is 14 residues. CDR1 and CDR2 from the germline V gene are SNHLY and FYNNEI. V gave up 7 bases and J gave up 0 bases, with 10 bases separating them. CDR3 sequence: CASNRIVAKNIQYF. The CDR3 region has the DNA TGTGCCAGCAACCGAATAGTAGCCAAAAACATTCAGTACTTC.

As regards this clone: An end of the junction differs from the germline gene, which may be a read error. The V call is TRBV11-2, the J call TRBJ2-1; TRBD2 matches 14 bases. Germline values: CDR1 SGHAT, CDR2 FQNNGV. This CDR3 spans 15 amino acids. CDR3 protein: CVSSRGTSGGNEQFF. In DNA form, the CDR3 reads TGTGTCAGCAGCCGCGGGACTAGCGGGGGCAATGAGCAGTTCTTC.

This chain connects TRBV5-6 to TRBJ2-3; D possibly corresponds to TRBD2 (6 bases). The CDR3 runs to 16 residues. Trimming took 1 base from V and 2 from J, leaving 14 bases between them. Germline V lookup: CDR1 SGHDT, CDR2 YYEEEE. In DNA form, the CDR3 reads TGTGCCAGCAGCTTGCGGAGGGTGTACTACACAGATACGCAGTATTTT. It encodes CASSLRRVYYTDTQYF.

This chain uses TRBV27 with TRBJ2-7; 9 bases are a match to TRBD2. CDR3 length equals 17 residues. The V gene's germline CDR1 is MNHEY and CDR2 SMNVEV (reference sequence). Germline trimming cut 1 base from V and 2 bases from J; bases unmatched to any gene: 9. The CDR3 region is CASSLYFGASGTYEQYF. CDR3 DNA: TGTGCCAGCAGTTTATATTTCGGGGCTAGCGGGACCTACGAGCAGTACTTC.

The chain has TRBV5-1 and TRBJ2-7; TRBD1 agrees at 8 bases. The V segment lost 7 bases and the J segment 2 bases; nucleotides outside the gene matches: 8. CDR3 length: 14 residues. Germline V gene data show CDR1 as SGHRS and CDR2 as YFSETQ. The CDR3, as DNA: TGCGCCAGCTTTCCGGGGACAGGAGCCTACGAGCAGTACTTC. This codes for CASFPGTGAYEQYF.

This rearrangement joins TRBV5-1 to TRBJ2-1, with TRBD2 matching 9 bases. Trimming took 0 bases from V and 9 from J; bases not matched to a gene: 7. The germline V gene encodes CDR1 SGHRS and CDR2 YFSETQ. This CDR3 is built from 15 residues. The CDR3: CASSLVASGISEQFF. CDR3 DNA sequence: TGCGCCAGCAGCTTGGTGGCTAGCGGGATAAGTGAGCAGTTCTTC.

This clone turned up a few times. The genes are TRBV19 and TRBJ2-4, with D possibly being TRBD2 (6 bases). This CDR3 has 17 residues. CDR1 LNHDA and CDR2 SQIVND come from the germline V gene (reference sequence). Trimming removed 8 bases at V and 5 bases at J, with 25 bases between. The CDR3 DNA is TGTGCCAGTGCGACTAGTTTCGGCCCCGGGGCAGAAAACATTCAGTACTTC. It encodes CASATSFGPGAENIQYF.